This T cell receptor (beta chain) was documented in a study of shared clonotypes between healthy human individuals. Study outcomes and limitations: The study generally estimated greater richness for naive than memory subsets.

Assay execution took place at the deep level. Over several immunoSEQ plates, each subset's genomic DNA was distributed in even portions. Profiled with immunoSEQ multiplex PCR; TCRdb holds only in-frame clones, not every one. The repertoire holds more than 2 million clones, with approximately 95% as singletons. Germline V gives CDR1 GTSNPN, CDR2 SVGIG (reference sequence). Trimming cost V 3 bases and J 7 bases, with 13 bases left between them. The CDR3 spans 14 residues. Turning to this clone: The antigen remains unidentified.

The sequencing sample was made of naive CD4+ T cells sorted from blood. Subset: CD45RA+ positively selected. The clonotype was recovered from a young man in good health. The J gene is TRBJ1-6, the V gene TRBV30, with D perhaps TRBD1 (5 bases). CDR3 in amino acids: CAWSRRGSNSPLHF. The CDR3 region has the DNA TGTGCCTGGAGCCGACGGGGCTCGAATTCACCCCTCCACTTT.